This TCR beta chain was documented in a study of blood T cell repertoires in COVID-19. About the research overall: Spain, Italy and the United States supplied samples that represented acute and convalescent COVID-19. T cells, B-cell-depleted T cells, or PBMCs provided the cDNA or gDNA that served as material.

Per the original methods: How many nucleated cells were present was estimated from reference gene primer amplification. This table comes from immunoSEQ multiplex PCR, and its TCRdb copy is limited to in-frame clones, with some not included. From that table come the V and J calls and clone size; the DNA was used to work out D and trimming. Of about 210,000 clones listed, 88% are singletons. Per germline, CDR1 SEHNR and CDR2 FQNEAQ (reference sequence). There are 15 residues in the CDR3. Trimming pared 1 base from V and 8 bases from J, leaving 16 bases between. The V gene is TRBV7-9, the J gene TRBJ2-3; D is perhaps TRBD2 (6 bases). The sequence derives from a young man with active or convalescent COVID-19. Sample: peripheral blood. The CDR3 here is CASSLGDFEVTTQYF. The CDR3, as DNA: TGTGCCAGCAGCTTAGGGGACTTCGAGGTTACTACGCAGTATTTT.